Listed below are T cell receptor beta chains from one sample, sequenced in a study of shared clonotypes between healthy human individuals. Profiling relied on immunoSEQ multiplex PCR, and the TCRdb table lists in-frame clones only, not all of them. In the table there are roughly 2.1 million clones, just over 90% of which are singletons. The specimen was naive CD8+ T cells from PBMCs. These receptors originate from a man between 18 and 35 years old in good health. Some clones in this sample may be carry-over from other donors' samples. The CDR3 runs from the conserved cysteine through the conserved F or W. A D gene is named only where the DNA matches it firmly. Size is omitted from some rows. Given values are once, few, many or a class for expanded clones.

D	size	V	J	DNA	CDR3
NA	NA	TRBV7-6	TRBJ2-1	TGTGCCAGCAGTCCGTCTGGCGGGCACCACCCGGGCGACAATGAGCAGTTCTTC	CASSPSGGHHPGDNEQFF
NA	NA	TRBV30	TRBJ2-7	TGTGCCTGGAGTGTACCCCGGGAGCTCTACGAGCAGTACTTC	CAWSVPRELYEQYF
NA	NA	TRBV2	TRBJ1-1	TGTGCCAGCAGTTATTCGGGTACCGGGGGCGCTGAAGCTTTCTTT	CASSYSGTGGAEAFF
NA	NA	TRBV27	TRBJ1-4	TGTGCCAGCAGAATAAGAGGGGGTAATGAAAAACTGTTTTTT	CASRIRGGNEKLFF
NA	NA	TRBV28	TRBJ1-5	TGTGCCAGCAGTCCCCAAGGACAATTCAATCAGCCCCAGCATTTT	CASSPQGQFNQPQHF
NA	NA	TRBV4-2	TRBJ2-7	TGTGCCAGCAGCCAAGGCGGCTACGGCGGGATTACCTACGAGCAGTACTTC	CASSQGGYGGITYEQYF
NA	NA	TRBV5-4	TRBJ2-5	TGTGCCAGCAGCTTGGGACAAGAGACCCAGTACTTC	CASSLGQETQYF
TRBD2	NA	TRBV11-3	TRBJ2-1	TGTGCCAGCAGCCCCAGGACTAGCGGGAGTTGGGATGAGCAGTTCTTC	CASSPRTSGSWDEQFF
TRBD1	NA	TRBV19	TRBJ2-3	TGTGCCAGTAGTACCGACAGGGTCAGAACAGATACGCAGTATTTT	CASSTDRVRTDTQYF
NA	NA	TRBV29-1	TRBJ2-1	TGCAGCGTTGAGCATTACAATGAGCAGTTCTTC	CSVEHYNEQFF
TRBD1	NA	TRBV4-3	TRBJ2-7	TGCGCCAGCAGCGTGACAGGGGCTTCCGAGCAGTACTTC	CASSVTGASEQYF
NA	NA	TRBV7-9	TRBJ2-7	TGTGCCAGCAGCTATGGCCACGAGCAGTACTTC	CASSYGHEQYF
TRBD2	NA	TRBV27	TRBJ2-1	TGTGCCAGCAGTTCATCACGAGGACTAGCGGAAGACAATGAGCAGTTCTTC	CASSSSRGLAEDNEQFF
NA	NA	TRBV14	TRBJ2-7	TGTGCCAGCAGCCCCCCTGATCCCTCCTACGAGCAGTACTTC	CASSPPDPSYEQYF
TRBD1	NA	TRBV29-1	TRBJ1-1	TGCACGGCCGGGGGACAGGGGGCTGAAGCTTTCTTT	CTAGGQGAEAFF
NA	NA	TRBV27	TRBJ2-7	TGTGCCAGCAGTTTATCGCCCTACTACGAGCAGTACTTC	CASSLSPYYEQYF
NA	NA	TRBV28	TRBJ2-3	TGTGCCAGCAGTTTATATGGGGACACAGATACGCAGTATTTT	CASSLYGDTDTQYF
NA	NA	TRBV5-5	TRBJ1-3	TGTGCCAGCAGCTCCCCCAAGGTCGGAAACACCATATATTTT	CASSSPKVGNTIYF
TRBD2	NA	TRBV11-2	TRBJ2-2	TGTGCCAGCAGCCAACTAGCGAAATCCGGGGAGCTGTTTTTT	CASSQLAKSGELFF
TRBD2	NA	TRBV10-2	TRBJ2-1	TGCGCCAGCAAGGACGGGGAGGGTGAGCAGTTCTTC	CASKDGEGEQFF
TRBD2	NA	TRBV7-6	TRBJ2-1	TGTGCCAGCAGTCCGAGAGCGGGGAGCTCCTACAATGAGCAGTTCTTC	CASSPRAGSSYNEQFF
NA	NA	TRBV28	TRBJ2-7	TGTGCCAGCAGTTCTAGTTCGGGGGGCTTCAGCTCCTACGAGCAGTACTTC	CASSSSSGGFSSYEQYF
TRBD2	NA	TRBV15	TRBJ2-4	TGTGCCACCAGCATACGGGGAGGGCTAGCCAAAAACATTCAGTACTTC	CATSIRGGLAKNIQYF
NA	NA	TRBV28	TRBJ2-3	TGTGCCAGCAGTAATCAAATATACAGGGAGTCTCCCAGCACAGATACGCAGTATTTT	CASSNQIYRESPSTDTQYF
TRBD1	once	TRBV2	TRBJ2-1	TGTGCCAGCAGTGCGGGACAGTGGGGTAATGAGCAGTTCTTC	CASSAGQWGNEQFF
TRBD2	NA	TRBV10-3	TRBJ2-1	TGTGCCATCAGTCCCCTAGGATCGGGAGGTAGCTCCTACAATGAGCAGTTCTTC	CAISPLGSGGSSYNEQFF
TRBD1	NA	TRBV9	TRBJ1-2	TGTGCCAGCAGCCCACAAACAGGGGGCGCCGGGAACTATGGCTACACCTTC	CASSPQTGGAGNYGYTF
TRBD2	NA	TRBV7-2	TRBJ2-7	TGTGCCAGCAGCTTAGCGGAGGGGTTGGGTCGGGAGGCCCACGAGCAGTACTTC	CASSLAEGLGREAHEQYF
TRBD2	NA	TRBV6-6	TRBJ2-4	TGTGCCAGCAGCCCTCCAGGTGGGGGGGAAAACATTCAGTACTTC	CASSPPGGGENIQYF
NA	once	TRBV4-1	TRBJ2-1	TGCGCCAGCAGCCAAGAAACAGGGTATGCGGCACACAATGAGCAGTTCTTC	CASSQETGYAAHNEQFF
TRBD1	NA	TRBV5-1	TRBJ1-5	TGCGCCAGCAGCCCAGAAGGGGGCTTGCAGCCCCAGCATTTT	CASSPEGGLQPQHF
NA	NA	TRBV7-8	TRBJ2-7	TGTGCCAGCAGCTTAGTAGGCCAGACCTACGAGCAGTACTTC	CASSLVGQTYEQYF
TRBD2	once	TRBV6-6	TRBJ2-1	TGTGCCAGCAGTTTTGGGACTACCGACTACAATGAGCAGTTCTTC	CASSFGTTDYNEQFF
NA	NA	TRBV28	TRBJ2-5	TGTGCCAGCAGCCACTGGGACGGCAGCGAAGAGACCCAGTACTTC	CASSHWDGSEETQYF
NA	NA	TRBV5-6	TRBJ2-5	TGTGCCAGCAGCTTGGATCATAAGGCCCAGTACTTC	CASSLDHKAQYF
TRBD1	NA	TRBV27	TRBJ2-7	TGTGCCAGCAGTCACCCGGGACAGGGCCGCGAGCAGTACTTC	CASSHPGQGREQYF
TRBD1	NA	TRBV4-3	TRBJ2-7	TGCGCCAGCAGCCTCGCCGGGACAGGGGCCTACGAGCAGTACTTC	CASSLAGTGAYEQYF
TRBD1	NA	TRBV5-6	TRBJ2-3	TGTGCCAGCAGCCGACAGGGAGCGCAGTATTTT	CASSRQGAQYF
NA	NA	TRBV28	TRBJ2-7	TGTGCCAGCAGCCAGTATAGCGGCCCACGGTACGAGCAGTACTTC	CASSQYSGPRYEQYF
NA	NA	TRBV28	TRBJ2-3	TGTGCCAGCAGTTTTCCAGGGAGCACAGATACGCAGTATTTT	CASSFPGSTDTQYF
TRBD2	once	TRBV9	TRBJ2-3	TGTGCCAGCAGCGCCGTGCCCGGGGCTAGCGGGAGCCCAGATACGCAGTATTTT	CASSAVPGASGSPDTQYF
NA	NA	TRBV7-9	TRBJ2-5	TGTGCCAGCAGCTCAAGACAGGCAGAACAAGAGACCCAGTACTTC	CASSSRQAEQETQYF
TRBD2	NA	TRBV11-1	TRBJ2-1	TGTGCCAGCAGCCCCGTGGCCAGCTGGGAGGGGAACAATGAGCAGTTCTTC	CASSPVASWEGNNEQFF
NA	once	TRBV11-2	TRBJ1-3	TGTGCCAGCAGCTCCCAGAACAGGAACTCTGGAAACACCATATATTTT	CASSSQNRNSGNTIYF
TRBD1	NA	TRBV7-9	TRBJ2-4	TGTGCCAGCAGCTTAAGGGACAGGCAAAACATTCAGTACTTC	CASSLRDRQNIQYF
NA	NA	TRBV2	TRBJ2-3	TGTGCCAGCGGGGACTCACGAAGTCCAGATACGCAGTATTTT	CASGDSRSPDTQYF